These 14 T cell receptor beta chains came from one sample sequenced in a study of cytomegalovirus exposure and HLA in healthy donors. TCRdb's copy holds only in-frame clones and misses some; the assay was immunoSEQ multiplex PCR. The sample has some 170,000 clones, around nine tenths seen once. Input material: PBMCs. The source is a man between 18 and 35 years old in good health and CMV-seropositive.

The chain has TRBV6-5 and TRBJ1-2; D is uncertain. The V gene lost 0 bases and the J gene lost 8 bases, with 10 bases spanning the gap. Germline CDR1 is MNHEY and CDR2 is SVGAGI. The length of the CDR3 is 13 residues. The CDR3 is CASSYSRALGYTF. The DNA for the CDR3 is TGTGCCAGCAGTTACTCGCGGGCTCTAGGCTACACCTTC.

This clone was seen more than once but under ten times. The V gene is TRBV27, the J gene TRBJ2-2, with 7 bases lining up with TRBD1. The CDR3 is 15 amino acids. J lost 6 bases, V lost 5 bases, and 9 bases had no gene match. Germline CDR1 reads MNHEY; CDR2 reads SMNVEV (reference sequence). The CDR3 sequence is CASSRRQGRAGELFF. The DNA of the CDR3 is TGTGCCAGCAGTCGTCGACAGGGCCGGGCCGGGGAGCTGTTTTTT.

The V call is TRBV9, the J call TRBJ2-5; 8 bases are shared with TRBD2. With 4 bases clipped from V and 1 base from J, the junction kept 6 bases outside the gene matches. In germline, CDR1 is SGDLS, CDR2 YYNGEE. This CDR3 has 15 residues. This CDR3 reads CASSKIAGSQETQYF. Here the CDR3 DNA reads TGTGCCAGCAGCAAAATAGCGGGGAGCCAAGAGACCCAGTACTTC. The full variable domain, in which reference TRBV9 and TRBJ2-5 provide the parts outside the CDR3, is DSGVTQTPKHLITATGQRVTLRCSPRSGDLSVYWYQQSLDQGLQFLIQYYNGEERAKGNILERFSAQQFPDLHSELNLSSLELGDSALYFCASSKIAGSQETQYFGPGTRLLVL.

The chain carries TRBV18 and TRBJ1-1, with D unresolved. The V gene's germline CDR1 is KGHSH and CDR2 LQKENI. The CDR3 is made up of 14 amino acids. V lost 1 base and J lost 7, with 13 bases in between. The DNA for the CDR3 is TGTGCCAGCTCACCACGGAGCCGAGTGAGTGAAGCTTTCTTT. Its translation: CASSPRSRVSEAFF. The full variable domain, rest sourced from reference TRBV18 and TRBJ1-1, is NAGVMQNPRHLVRRRGQEARLRCSPMKGHSHVYWYRQLPEEGLKFMVYLQKENIIDESGMPKERFSAEFPKEGPSILRIQQVVRGDSAAYFCASSPRSRVSEAFFGQGTRLTVV.

This clone has only one observation. This chain connects TRBV30 to TRBJ2-7, with 8 positions matching TRBD1. CDR1 GTSNPN and CDR2 SVGIG come from the germline V gene (reference sequence). This CDR3 region has 15 residues. With 5 bases clipped from V and 3 bases from J, the junction kept 12 bases outside the gene matches. This CDR3 is CAWDSGQGAFYEQYF. The CDR3 bases are TGTGCCTGGGATTCAGGACAGGGCGCCTTCTACGAGCAGTACTTC. Full variable domain (rest looked up from reference TRBV30 and TRBJ2-7): SQTIHQWPATLVQPVGSPLSLECTVEGTSNPNLYWYRQAAGRGLQLLFYSVGIGQISSEVPQNLSASRPQDRQFILSSKKLLLSDSGFYLCAWDSGQGAFYEQYFGPGTRLTVT.

The chain couples TRBV27 to TRBJ2-7; 9 nucleotides align to TRBD1. This CDR3 region has 15 residues. With 10 bases clipped from V and 4 bases from J, the junction kept 14 bases outside the gene matches. CDR1 and CDR2 (germline): MNHEY, SMNVEV (reference sequence). The CDR3 spells CATHSYRGRGYEQYF. The CDR3, as DNA: TGTGCCACCCACTCATACAGGGGGCGGGGGTACGAGCAGTACTTC.

In its sample, this clone was seen once. J is TRBJ2-7 and V is TRBV4-1; TRBD2 matches at 10 bases. The junction had 5 bases not matched to a gene; V was cut back by 1 base and J by 2 bases. Germline-derived CDR1 and CDR2 are MGHRA and YSYEKL. The CDR3 has 16 amino acids. CDR3 nucleotides: TGCGCCAGCAGCCAAGGGACCGGGACTAGCGCCTACGAGCAGTACTTC. Protein sequence: CASSQGTGTSAYEQYF.

J is TRBJ2-3 and V is TRBV4-1, with 12 nucleotides matching TRBD2. CDR3 size: 17 residues. Germline V gene sequence: CDR1 MGHRA, CDR2 YSYEKL. Unmatched junction bases numbered 4, after V lost 3 bases and J lost 0 bases. The CDR3 coding sequence is TGCGCCAGCAGCCATGGACTAGCGGGACCTAGCACAGATACGCAGTATTTT. As protein: CASSHGLAGPSTDTQYF.

The chain links TRBV6-1 to TRBJ2-1; tentatively, D is TRBD1 (6 bases). There are 15 residues in the CDR3. CDR1 is MNHNS and CDR2 is SASEGT in the germline V gene. Trimming left V 6 bases short and J 2 bases short, with 14 bases between. CDR3 in amino acids: CASRPQGKTYNEQFF. CDR3 coding DNA: TGTGCCAGCAGACCACAGGGTAAAACCTACAATGAGCAGTTCTTC.

The chain combines TRBV4-3 with TRBJ1-1, with a weak D call TRBD1 (5 bases). Trimming stripped 3 bases from V and 8 bases from J, with 10 bases between. Germline V gives CDR1 LGHNA, CDR2 YSLEER. This CDR3 has 12 residues. The CDR3, as DNA: TGCGCCAGCAGCCATGAAGGGGTCGAAGCTTTCTTT. Translated: CASSHEGVEAFF.

This clone was observed a few times. This chain connects TRBV9 to TRBJ2-7; TRBD1 is a possible D gene (5 bases). Germline CDR1 SGDLS, CDR2 YYNGEE. V dropped 3 bases and J dropped 1 base, with 11 bases sitting between them. The CDR3 loop spans 14 amino acids. The CDR3 DNA follows: TGTGCCAGCAGCGCCTCGACAGCTTCCTACGAGCAGTACTTC. The encoded protein is CASSASTASYEQYF.

The CDR3 loop is CSVAQGRTGELFF. In nucleotides, the CDR3 is TGCAGCGTTGCCCAGGGGCGGACCGGGGAGCTGTTTTTT. The rearrangement joins TRBV29-1 to TRBJ2-2; tentative D call: TRBD1 (6 bases). The germline gives CDR1 SQVTM, CDR2 ANQGSEA. CDR3 length: 13 residues. V was clipped by 4 bases and J by 5 bases, with 11 bases between them.

This chain joins TRBV27 and TRBJ2-2; 9 bases are shared with TRBD1. J gave up 0 bases and V 5 bases, and 10 bases lay outside the gene matches. The CDR3 has 18 amino acids. Germline lookup yields CDR1 MNHEY and CDR2 SMNVEV (reference sequence). The CDR3 DNA is TGTGCCAGCAGTAGGAGGACAGGGGCTGTGACGAACACCGGGGAGCTGTTTTTT. Translated: CASSRRTGAVTNTGELFF.

The rearrangement links TRBV5-1 to TRBJ2-7; 7 bases align to TRBD1. CDR1 and CDR2 (germline): SGHRS, YFSETQ. V dropped 0 bases and J dropped 4; count of bases not matched to a gene: 4. This CDR3 contains 14 residues. CDR3 coding DNA: TGCGCCAGCAGCTTGGTACAGGGGTCTTACGAGCAGTACTTC. It codes for CASSLVQGSYEQYF.